Given below is one TCR beta chain in context. The data were produced by immunoSEQ multiplex PCR, yet TCRdb's version contains in-frame clones alone and is incomplete. The sample has more than 300,000 clones; 90% are singletons. This entry comes from a study of blood T cell repertoires in COVID-19. The CDR3 is 14 residues long. Per germline, CDR1 LNHDA and CDR2 SQIVND (reference sequence). J gave up 2 bases and V 4 bases, and 5 bases lay outside the gene matches. The sample was PBMCs or T cells enriched from blood (not recorded which). This chain joins TRBV19 and TRBJ2-7; 7 bases map to TRBD1. This TCR was recovered from a woman in her twenties or thirties who had been exposed to COVID-19. CDR3 loop: CASSTRGQTYEQYF. CDR3 DNA: TGTGCCAGTAGTACACGGGGACAGACCTACGAGCAGTACTTC.